This T cell receptor (beta chain) was documented in a study of OX40 agonist ivuxolimab in advanced cancers. Study overall: Patients received ivuxolimab, an agonistic anti-OX40 (CD134) antibody. Patients with prior anti-PD-1, anti-PD-L1 or anti-CTLA-4 therapy were eligible; about 40% had some.

The V end lost 5 bases, the J end lost 5 bases, and 21 bases lay between the germline ends. Germline CDR1 is SGHTA and CDR2 is FQGTGA. The CDR3 is 16 amino acids. On this clone: Its antigen remains unknown.

Libraries were prepared by immunoSEQ multiplex PCR; TCRdb keeps only in-frame clonotypes and omits some of them. The sample carries over 45,000 clones, over 75% recorded once. General study points: Averaging showed that CD8+ T cells had more expanded clones than CD4+ did. Partly responding patients at 0.1-3.0 mg/kg showed some of the smallest clonal expansion.

The receptor was derived from an adult with an advanced solid tumor such as melanoma, head and neck, liver or kidney cancer. The material sequenced was CD4+ or CD8+ T cells sorted from blood, taken in a trial of the OX40 agonist ivuxolimab. The gene calls are TRBV7-3 and TRBJ1-1, with a possible D match to TRBD1 (6 bases). The CDR3 coding sequence is TGTGCCAGCAGCCCAGGAGCAGGGGCCGGGGAGACTGAAGCTTTCTTT. Protein: CASSPGAGAGETEAFF.